At least ten counts were recorded for the clone carrying this TCR beta chain. The junction does not match germline at one end; this may be a read error. This entry is derived from a study of blood T cell repertoires in COVID-19. Repertoires were generated with immunoSEQ multiplex PCR, while TCRdb's copy carries only in-frame clones and drops some. The table shows around 150,000 clones, with roughly 87% occurring only once. There are 13 residues in the CDR3. Germline lookup yields CDR1 GTSNPN and CDR2 SVGIG (reference sequence). Specimen: peripheral blood. The rearrangement uses TRBV30 and TRBJ2-5; D may be TRBD1 (6 bases). This TCR was recovered from an older woman with active or convalescent COVID-19. CDR3 DNA: TGTGCCTGGAGTGTACAGGGCCAAAAGACCCAGTACTTC. It is translated as CAWSVQGQKTQYF.